One and the same sample provided the 8 T cell receptor beta chains below, sequenced in a study of blood T cell repertoires in COVID-19. TCRdb's copy holds only in-frame clones and misses some; the assay was immunoSEQ multiplex PCR. This repertoire shows under 350,000 clones, 65% to 90% found once; its top ten account for around 7.8%. Sequenced input: peripheral blood. Receptors originate from a human donor in a cohort sampled during active COVID-19.

V and J are TRBV15 and TRBJ1-2; perhaps TRBD1 as D (6 bases). CDR3 length: 15 residues. V was trimmed by 0 bases and J by 4 bases, leaving 12 bases between them. Germline loops: CDR1 LNHNV, CDR2 YYDKDF (reference sequence). The CDR3 nucleotides read TGTGCCACCAGCAGAGATCTTTCGACAGGCTATGGCTACACCTTC. It specifies CATSRDLSTGYGYTF.

V is TRBV10-3 and J is TRBJ2-7, with D unclear. Germline values: CDR1 ENHRY, CDR2 SYGVKD. V shed 0 bases and J shed 1 base, with 7 bases lying between them. The length of the CDR3 is 14 residues. The CDR3 DNA sequence: TGTGCCATCAGTGAGTCTGGCTTGTCCTACGAGCAGTACTTC. It specifies CAISESGLSYEQYF.

This rearrangement joins TRBV20-1 to TRBJ1-2; a possible D gene is TRBD1 (6 bases). The germline gives CDR1 DFQATT, CDR2 SNEGSKA (reference sequence). There are 11 residues in the CDR3. V lost 4 bases, J lost 7 bases, and 10 bases lay in between. The CDR3 sequence: CSAKGVGGYTF. The CDR3 region has the DNA TGCAGTGCTAAGGGGGTGGGTGGCTACACCTTC.

The rearrangement uses TRBV5-1 and TRBJ1-2; D unclear. Germline CDR1 is SGHRS and CDR2 is YFSETQ. V lost 0 bases and J 4 bases, leaving 13 bases between the germline ends. The CDR3 runs 15 residues. CDR3 DNA sequence: TGCGCCAGCAGCTTGGCCGCCCAGAAAAGCTATGGCTACACCTTC. Its protein product is CASSLAAQKSYGYTF.

V is TRBV24-1 and J is TRBJ1-2; D perhaps matches TRBD1 (6 bases). In germline, CDR1 is KGHDR, CDR2 SFDVKD. V was trimmed by 5 bases and J by 5 bases, leaving 17 bases between them. This CDR3 has 15 residues. The CDR3 region is CATSGETGRGYGYTF. The CDR3 DNA follows: TGTGCCACCAGTGGGGAGACAGGAAGGGGGTATGGCTACACCTTC.

This chain uses TRBV13 with TRBJ2-3, with a possible D match to TRBD1 (5 bases). CDR3 length equals 13 residues. The V end lost 2 bases, the J end lost 6 bases, and 9 bases lay between the germline ends. Looked up from germline, CDR1 is PRHDT and CDR2 is FYEKMQ (reference sequence). CDR3: CASSLRGADTQYF. The DNA for the CDR3 is TGTGCCAGCAGCTTAAGGGGCGCCGATACGCAGTATTTT.

This clone was counted only a few times. The rearrangement links TRBV2 to TRBJ1-5; no clear D. This CDR3 region has 14 residues. V lost 3 bases and J lost 5, with 11 bases in between. Germline CDR1 is SNHLY and CDR2 is FYNNEI. CDR3 in amino acids: CASSDRPGDQPQHF. CDR3 nucleotides: TGTGCCAGCAGTGATCGCCCGGGTGATCAGCCCCAGCATTTT.

This clone appeared once. V and J are TRBV6-5 and TRBJ1-1; D uncertain. The CDR3 has 15 amino acids. Trimming removed 9 bases at V and 2 bases at J, with 19 bases between. Germline assignment: CDR1 MNHEY and CDR2 SVGAGI. The CDR3 loop is CASYEPTNLNTEAFF. The CDR3 nucleotides are TGTGCCAGTTATGAGCCGACAAATCTCAACACTGAAGCTTTCTTT.